This T cell receptor (beta chain) stems from a study of siplizumab effects on memory and regulatory T cells. Broader study findings: Researchers did not confirm the suppressive function of proliferating Tregs from siplizumab cultures.

Profiled with immunoSEQ multiplex PCR; TCRdb holds only in-frame clones, not every one. This table holds 75,000 to 100,000 clones, around 94% found once. Worth noting for this clone: Antigen unknown.

V gave up 4 bases and J gave up 0 bases; unmatched junction bases: 2. CDR3 length equals 15 residues. Per germline, CDR1 MNHEY and CDR2 SVGAGI. The chain combines TRBV6-5 with TRBJ1-2, with TRBD1 matching 10 bases. The clonotype was recovered from a human donor in good health. The specimen was non-Treg CD4+ T cells sorted from blood. The CDR3 DNA reads as TGTGCCAGCAGTTGGACAGGGGGATCTAACTATGGCTACACCTTC. Residues: CASSWTGGSNYGYTF.